This T cell receptor (beta chain) is drawn from a study of monozygotic twins with cystic fibrosis. Sequenced by immunoSEQ multiplex PCR; TCRdb stores in-frame clones only, minus some. In the table there are over 30,000 clones, more than 60% of which are singletons. A remark on this clone: What it binds is unknown.

The study, taken as a whole, reports: No link emerged between shared CDR3 counts and age, concordance or severity. J usage was most co-twin-similar in 8 of 16 pairs, V in 13.

CDR1 and CDR2 from the germline V gene are MGHRA and YSYEKL. This CDR3 contains 14 residues. V lost 4 bases to trimming and J lost 4 bases; unmatched junction nucleotides: 7. This rearrangement joins TRBV4-1 to TRBJ2-7; 7 bases are a match to TRBD1. The TCR was taken from a girl aged 5-17 years with cystic fibrosis. Material: blood. The DNA for the CDR3 is TGCGCCAGCAGCCTAATTACAGGGGCGTACGAGCAGTACGTC. Translation gives CASSLITGAYEQYV.